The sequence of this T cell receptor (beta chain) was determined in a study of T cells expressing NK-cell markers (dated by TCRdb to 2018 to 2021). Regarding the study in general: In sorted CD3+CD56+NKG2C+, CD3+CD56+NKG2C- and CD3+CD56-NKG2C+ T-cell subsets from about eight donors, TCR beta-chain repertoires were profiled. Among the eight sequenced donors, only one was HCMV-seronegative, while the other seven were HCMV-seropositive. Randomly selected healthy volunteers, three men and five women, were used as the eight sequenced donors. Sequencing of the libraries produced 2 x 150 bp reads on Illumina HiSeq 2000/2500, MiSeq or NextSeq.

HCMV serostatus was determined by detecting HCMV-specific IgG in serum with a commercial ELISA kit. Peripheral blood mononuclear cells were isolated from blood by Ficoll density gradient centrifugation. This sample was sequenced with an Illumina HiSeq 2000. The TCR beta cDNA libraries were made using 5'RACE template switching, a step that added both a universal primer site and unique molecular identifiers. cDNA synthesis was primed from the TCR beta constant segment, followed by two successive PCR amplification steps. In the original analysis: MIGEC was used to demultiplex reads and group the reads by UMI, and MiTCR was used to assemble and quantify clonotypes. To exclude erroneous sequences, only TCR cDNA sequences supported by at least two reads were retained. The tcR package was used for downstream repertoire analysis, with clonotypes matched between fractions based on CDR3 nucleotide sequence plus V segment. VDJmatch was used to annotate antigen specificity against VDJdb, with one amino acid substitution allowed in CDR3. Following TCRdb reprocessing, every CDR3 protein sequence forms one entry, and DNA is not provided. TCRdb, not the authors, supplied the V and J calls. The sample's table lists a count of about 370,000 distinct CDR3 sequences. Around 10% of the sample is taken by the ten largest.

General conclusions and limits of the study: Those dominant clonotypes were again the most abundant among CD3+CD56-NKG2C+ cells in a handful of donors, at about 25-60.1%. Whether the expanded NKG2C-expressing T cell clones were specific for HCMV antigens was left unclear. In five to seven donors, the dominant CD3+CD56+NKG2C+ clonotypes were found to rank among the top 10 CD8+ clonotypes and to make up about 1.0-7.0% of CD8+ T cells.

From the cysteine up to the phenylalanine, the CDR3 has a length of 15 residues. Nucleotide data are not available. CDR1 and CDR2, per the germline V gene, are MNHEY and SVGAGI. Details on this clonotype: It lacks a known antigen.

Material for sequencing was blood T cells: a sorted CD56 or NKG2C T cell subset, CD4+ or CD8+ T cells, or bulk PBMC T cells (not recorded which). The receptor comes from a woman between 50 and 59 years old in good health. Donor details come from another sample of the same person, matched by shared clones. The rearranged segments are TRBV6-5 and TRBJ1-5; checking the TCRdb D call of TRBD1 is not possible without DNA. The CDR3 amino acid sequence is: CASRSLTGSNQPQHF.